This TCR beta chain originates from a study of CD8+ T cells in alopecia areata. This clone has a handful of counts. Its target is unknown. Points from the study as a whole: Scalp samples also yield sequences of resident alphabeta T cells from normal skin. Higher clonality was seen in lesional scalp than in normal scalp, especially in alopecia totalis/universalis.

Sorting of PBMCs yielded the CD4+ and CD8+ T cells. Germline V gives CDR1 SGHAT, CDR2 FQNNGV. This CDR3 contains 15 residues. The V and J ends lost 1 base and 0 bases respectively, with 8 bases between them. Extracted RNA was reverse transcribed, and the resulting cDNA served as sequencing template. Clones were read by immunoSEQ multiplex PCR, and TCRdb kept only the in-frame ones, dropping some. The table shows 150,000 to 200,000 clones, with 50% to 65% occurring only once. Source material: CD4+ T cells sorted from blood. The genes are TRBV11-2 and TRBJ2-3; no clear D gene. The sequence came from a human donor in good health. DNA for the CDR3: TGTGCCAGCAGCTTAGCCCCGGAGAGCACAGATACGCAGTATTTT. Translated: CASSLAPESTDTQYF.